This passage covers 4 T cell receptor beta chains from one sample sequenced in a study of T cell responses to AZD1222 COVID-19 vaccine. Using immunoSEQ multiplex PCR, the repertoire was profiled, and TCRdb retains in-frame clones only, with some absent. The sample consists of 150,000 or so clones, more than 85% of them appearing once. Sequenced here: peripheral blood, sampled 28 days after the second AZD1222 dose. These receptors were taken from an adult who received the AZD1222 COVID-19 vaccine.

In this sample, this clone turned up a few times. This sequence joins TRBV5-4 and TRBJ2-2, with D possibly being TRBD2 (6 bases). Germline V gene lookup returns CDR1 SGHNT and CDR2 YYREEE (reference sequence). V was trimmed by 3 bases and J by 0 bases, leaving 12 bases between them. The CDR3 sequence is 16 residues long. CDR3 nucleotide sequence: TGTGCCAGCAGCTATCTAGCGAGCGCGAACACCGGGGAGCTGTTTTTT. This translates into CASSYLASANTGELFF.

This clone came up once. The chain links TRBV19 to TRBJ1-4; D unresolved. Per germline, CDR1 LNHDA and CDR2 SQIVND (reference sequence). This CDR3 is 13 amino acids long. V lost 5 bases, J lost 5 bases, and 9 bases lay in between. In DNA, the CDR3 is TGTGCCAGTAGTCAGTCAGCAAATGAAAAACTGTTTTTT. Its protein product is CASSQSANEKLFF. The full variable domain, completed using reference TRBV19 and TRBJ1-4, is DGGITQSPKYLFRKEGQNVTLSCEQNLNHDAMYWYRQDPGQGLRLIYYSQIVNDFQKGDIAEGYSVSREKKESFPLTVTSAQKNPTAFYLCASSQSANEKLFFGSGTQLSVL.

The rearrangement joins TRBV6-2 or TRBV6-3 to TRBJ2-1; TRBD2 matches 10 bases. From germline, CDR1 is MNHEY and CDR2 SVGEGT. The CDR3 extends over 15 amino acids. V trimming: 6 bases; J trimming: 4 bases; junction bases outside the gene matches: 6. CDR3 sequence (DNA): TGTGCCAGCAGCCCACTAGCGGGACAATACAATGAGCAGTTCTTC. Its protein product is CASSPLAGQYNEQFF.

The chain recombines TRBV30 with TRBJ1-4, with D hard to call. V lost 4 bases and J 8 bases, leaving 8 bases between the germline ends. From germline, CDR1 is GTSNPN and CDR2 SVGIG (reference sequence). This CDR3 is built from 11 residues. The CDR3: CAWNDREKLFF. CDR3 coding DNA: TGTGCCTGGAACGATAGAGAAAAACTGTTTTTT.